This T cell receptor (beta chain) was obtained from a study of blood T cell repertoires in COVID-19. Per germline, CDR1 MDHEN and CDR2 SYDVKM. This CDR3 spans 14 amino acids. The V gene lost 6 bases and the J gene lost 5 bases, with 14 bases spanning the gap. Assay: immunoSEQ multiplex PCR; the TCRdb copy retains only in-frame clones and omits some. Among roughly 100,000 clones listed, approximately 92% were seen once. Followed over time, Seattle patients had been enrolled while infection was active. Sequencing was done on a sample of peripheral blood. The chain has TRBV28 and TRBJ1-5; D is ambiguous. This TCR was recovered from a woman between 50 and 59 years old with COVID-19, enrolled during active disease. The CDR3 reads CASRLVGGHQPQHF. The CDR3 bases are TGTGCCAGCAGACTGGTTGGCGGTCATCAGCCCCAGCATTTT.